Following are 2 T cell receptor beta chains from one sample sequenced in a study of cytomegalovirus exposure and HLA in healthy donors. The PCR made use of 60 Vbeta and 13 Jbeta primers. Sequencing was performed with immunoSEQ multiplex PCR; in TCRdb, only in-frame clones are kept and a portion is missing. Among under 200,000 clones listed, roughly 74% were seen once. What was sequenced was PBMCs. The source is a woman aged 25 to 39 in good health and CMV-seronegative.

The chain is built from TRBV5-4 and TRBJ1-1, with D possibly matching TRBD1 (6 bases). Germline loops: CDR1 SGHNT, CDR2 YYREEE (reference sequence). The CDR3 covers 15 residues. The germline V and J ends were trimmed by 7 bases and 0 bases, with 16 bases remaining between them. CDR3 in DNA: TGTGCCAGCGTCGATGACGGGGGGCTGAACACTGAAGCTTTCTTT. As protein: CASVDDGGLNTEAFF.

The J gene is TRBJ2-1, the V gene TRBV9; the D is unclear. Per germline, CDR1 SGDLS and CDR2 YYNGEE. This CDR3 comprises 13 residues. The V and J ends lost 3 bases and 9 bases respectively, with 13 bases between them. CDR3 sequence reads: CASSALVEFEQFF. CDR3 DNA sequence: TGTGCCAGCAGCGCCCTCGTTGAGTTTGAGCAGTTCTTC. The full variable domain, with the rest looked up from reference TRBV9 and TRBJ2-1, is DSGVTQTPKHLITATGQRVTLRCSPRSGDLSVYWYQQSLDQGLQFLIQYYNGEERAKGNILERFSAQQFPDLHSELNLSSLELGDSALYFCASSALVEFEQFFGPGTRLTVL.